The rows below give T cell receptor beta chains drawn from one sample of a study of blood T cell repertoires in COVID-19. Only in-frame clones appear in the TCRdb table, and some are missing; sequencing was by immunoSEQ multiplex PCR. The table shows 250,000 to 300,000 clones, with 70% to 90% occurring only once. Sequencing was carried out using peripheral blood. The receptor source for this set is a man aged 18-30 years with active or convalescent COVID-19. Both conserved end residues are part of each CDR3.

len: 19
j_gene: TRBJ1-6
v_gene: TRBV7-2
CDR3aa: CASSLWPITPGSYNSPLHF

len: 12
j_gene: TRBJ1-1
v_gene: TRBV29-1
CDR3aa: CSEGQLNTEAFF

len: 16
j_gene: TRBJ2-5
v_gene: TRBV9
CDR3aa: CASSVTPTSGQETQYF

len: 16
j_gene: TRBJ1-3
v_gene: TRBV19
CDR3aa: CASSRTGDSSGNTIYF

len: 14
j_gene: TRBJ2-7
v_gene: TRBV5-6
CDR3aa: CASNPGQGVREQYF

len: 11
j_gene: TRBJ1-4
v_gene: TRBV6-5
CDR3aa: CATAWVGTAFF

len: 14
j_gene: TRBJ1-6
v_gene: TRBV7-9
CDR3aa: CASSYGQENSPLHF

len: 13
j_gene: TRBJ2-3
v_gene: TRBV27
CDR3aa: CASRGTSLSTQYF

len: 13
j_gene: TRBJ2-5
v_gene: TRBV5-1
CDR3aa: CASSFRGSETQYF

len: 15
j_gene: TRBJ2-3
v_gene: TRBV24-1
CDR3aa: CATSDWGSGTDTQYF

len: 13
j_gene: TRBJ1-1
v_gene: TRBV29-1
CDR3aa: CSPLTYMNTEAFF

len: 15
j_gene: TRBJ1-5
v_gene: TRBV7-9
CDR3aa: CASSKQGNSNQPQHF

len: 14
j_gene: TRBJ2-2
v_gene: TRBV5-1
CDR3aa: CASGADPNTGELFF

len: 15
j_gene: TRBJ2-1
v_gene: TRBV6-4
CDR3aa: CASSLEAGSYNEQFF

len: 11
j_gene: TRBJ2-7
v_gene: TRBV28
CDR3aa: CASTGVYEQYF

len: 20
j_gene: TRBJ2-3
v_gene: TRBV20-1
CDR3aa: CSASSGAGTSASLTTDTQYF

len: 15
j_gene: TRBJ2-4
v_gene: TRBV3-1/TRBV3-2
CDR3aa: CASSYGVRDEGIQYF

len: 16
j_gene: TRBJ1-5
v_gene: TRBV19
CDR3aa: CASSTPQSAGWRPQHF

len: 14
j_gene: TRBJ1-2
v_gene: TRBV28
CDR3aa: CASTETRVSDGYTF

len: 16
j_gene: TRBJ2-3
v_gene: TRBV28
CDR3aa: CASRSEGQRYTDTQYF

len: 16
j_gene: TRBJ2-1
v_gene: TRBV4-2
CDR3aa: CASSQESGQGRHEQFF

len: 16
j_gene: TRBJ2-1
v_gene: TRBV18
CDR3aa: CASSRIAGTSYNEQFF

len: 15
j_gene: TRBJ2-1
v_gene: TRBV5-4
CDR3aa: CASSLGGISNNEQFF

len: 13
j_gene: TRBJ2-5
v_gene: TRBV29-1
CDR3aa: CSVDWAGQETQYF

len: 15
j_gene: TRBJ2-1
v_gene: TRBV18
CDR3aa: CASSPWAGGPREQFF

len: 17
j_gene: TRBJ2-3
v_gene: TRBV28
CDR3aa: CASRAGGAGRGTDTQYF

len: 15
j_gene: TRBJ1-2
v_gene: TRBV18
CDR3aa: CASSLPPTESYGYTF

len: 17
j_gene: TRBJ1-6
v_gene: TRBV3-1/TRBV3-2
CDR3aa: CASSPDNRVAVNSPLHF

len: 13
j_gene: TRBJ2-7
v_gene: TRBV12-3/TRBV12-4
CDR3aa: CASSPVGSHEQYF

len: 14
j_gene: TRBJ1-1
v_gene: TRBV10-3
CDR3aa: CAISSTGGRTEAFF

len: 13
j_gene: TRBJ2-5
v_gene: TRBV12-3/TRBV12-4
CDR3aa: CASSLDSRETQYF

len: 13
j_gene: TRBJ2-7
v_gene: TRBV3-1/TRBV3-2
CDR3aa: CASSPSRRDEQYF

len: 14
j_gene: TRBJ1-2
v_gene: TRBV5-6
CDR3aa: CASSYDSVDYGYTF

len: 13
j_gene: TRBJ2-5
v_gene: TRBV5-1
CDR3aa: CASRPGQQETQYF

len: 15
j_gene: TRBJ2-5
v_gene: TRBV28
CDR3aa: CASSRPGQGLETQYF

len: 15
j_gene: TRBJ2-2
v_gene: TRBV4-2
CDR3aa: CASSALAYETGELFF

len: 14
j_gene: TRBJ2-1
v_gene: TRBV24-1
CDR3aa: CATSLRGTYNEQFF

len: 12
j_gene: TRBJ2-1
v_gene: TRBV3-1/TRBV3-2
CDR3aa: CASSPFRGEQFF

len: 12
j_gene: TRBJ2-1
v_gene: TRBV5-4
CDR3aa: CASSRTLNEQFF

len: 17
j_gene: TRBJ1-3
v_gene: TRBV9
CDR3aa: CASSASGGGATGNTIYF

len: 15
j_gene: TRBJ2-7
v_gene: TRBV19
CDR3aa: CASSAGLAGIYEQYF

len: 15
j_gene: TRBJ2-5
v_gene: TRBV12-2
CDR3aa: CASRLAEGQKETQYF

len: 16
j_gene: TRBJ2-5
v_gene: TRBV4-1
CDR3aa: CASSQDRREHGRTQYF

len: 18
j_gene: TRBJ1-5
v_gene: TRBV28
CDR3aa: CASSLGRAGGVGGQPQHF

len: 15
j_gene: TRBJ2-7
v_gene: TRBV19
CDR3aa: CASSIGTGTSYEQYF

len: 15
j_gene: TRBJ2-1
v_gene: TRBV5-1
CDR3aa: CASSLERSSYNEQFF

len: 17
j_gene: TRBJ1-2
v_gene: TRBV5-1
CDR3aa: CASSSLQGAQNFYGYTF

len: 14
j_gene: TRBJ2-5
v_gene: TRBV30
CDR3aa: CAWSSGTGDVTQYF

len: 12
j_gene: TRBJ2-7
v_gene: TRBV5-5
CDR3aa: CASSLGASEQYF

len: 16
j_gene: TRBJ2-7
v_gene: TRBV5-1
CDR3aa: CASSLVTGTATYEQYF

len: 14
j_gene: TRBJ1-1
v_gene: TRBV6-5
CDR3aa: CASRQTGYDTEAFF

len: 15
j_gene: TRBJ1-1
v_gene: TRBV3-1/TRBV3-2
CDR3aa: CASSPQWDSDIEAFF

len: 14
j_gene: TRBJ2-7
v_gene: TRBV30
CDR3aa: CAWSVDDINYEQYF